The present T cell receptor (beta chain) was sequenced within a study of OX40 agonist ivuxolimab in advanced cancers. Study in general: Ivuxolimab was delivered to patients intravenously every 2 weeks at doses spanning 0.01 to 10 mg/kg. Among those enrolled, mean age was approximately 60 years (range about 20 to 79) and 82.7% were male. General study results and limits: With doses of 0.1 to 3.0 mg/kg, CD4+ and CD8+ blood T cells had undergone clonal expansion by week 6. Partial responders at 0.1-3.0 mg/kg had among the lowest clonal expansion.

A remark on this clone: Its matching antigen is unknown.

Using immunoSEQ multiplex PCR, the repertoire was profiled, and TCRdb retains in-frame clones only, with some absent. In the table there are 55,000 to 65,000 clones, around 77% of which are singletons. Sequences were derived from CD4+ or CD8+ T cells sorted from blood, sampled in a trial of the OX40 agonist ivuxolimab. This clonotype was sampled from an adult with an advanced solid tumor such as melanoma, head and neck, liver or kidney cancer.

In nucleotides, the CDR3 is TGTGCCAGCAGCACCAACCTTGCAACTAATGAAAAACTGTTTTTT. Residues: CASSTNLATNEKLFF. This sequence joins TRBV7-9 and TRBJ1-4, with D unresolved. The length of the CDR3 is 15 residues. Trimming left V 5 bases short and J 0 bases short, with 10 bases between. The germline gives CDR1 SEHNR, CDR2 FQNEAQ (reference sequence).